A single T cell receptor beta chain is shown here with its context. Antigen specificity is unknown. The sample belongs to a study of molecular identifiers for immune sequencing clone quantification. Sorted cells numbering about 19,000 to 1,000,000, with 10%, 30% or 50% RNA, yielded the naive CD8 libraries. It was with previously described methods and listed TCR primers that bulk TCR libraries were made. MiXCR, run by TCRdb on the PCR reads, gives a single entry per CDR3 protein. The sample has 90,000 or so distinct CDR3 sequences, around a fifth seen once. Study results and caveats: Spiked Jurkat TCR RNA from one cell was reportedly detectable among around 1 million naive cells. Sizes of clones that are highly expanded could be underestimated (if identical TCR molecules share a barcode).

Material: naive CD8+ T cells from blood, with Jurkat cell RNA spiked in. Subset defined: FACS-sorted CD8+CD4-CCR7+CD45RA+ naive T cells. The clonotype was recovered from a human donor in good health. Some libraries in this study had Jurkat cell RNA spiked in.

CDR3 in DNA: TGTGCCAGCAGTTTCTCTTCCCTAGGATACGATAGCAATCAGCCCCAGCATTTT. Translation: CASSFSSLGYDSNQPQHF. V and J are TRBV12-3 or TRBV12-4 and TRBJ1-5; D is undetermined. Trimming took 3 bases from V and 0 from J, leaving 18 bases between them. This CDR3 contains 18 residues.